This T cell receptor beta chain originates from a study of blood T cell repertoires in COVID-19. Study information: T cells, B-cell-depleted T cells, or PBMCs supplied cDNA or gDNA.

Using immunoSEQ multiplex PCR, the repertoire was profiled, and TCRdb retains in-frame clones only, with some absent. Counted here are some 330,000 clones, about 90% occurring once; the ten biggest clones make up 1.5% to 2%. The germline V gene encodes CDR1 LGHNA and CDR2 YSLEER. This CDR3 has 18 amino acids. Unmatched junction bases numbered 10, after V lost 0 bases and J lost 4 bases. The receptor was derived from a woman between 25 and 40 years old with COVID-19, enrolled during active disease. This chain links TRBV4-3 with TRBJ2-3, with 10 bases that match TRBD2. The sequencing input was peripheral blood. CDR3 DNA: TGCGCCAGCAGCCAAGAACGAACAGTAGCGGGGGGATCAGATACGCAGTATTTT. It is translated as CASSQERTVAGGSDTQYF.